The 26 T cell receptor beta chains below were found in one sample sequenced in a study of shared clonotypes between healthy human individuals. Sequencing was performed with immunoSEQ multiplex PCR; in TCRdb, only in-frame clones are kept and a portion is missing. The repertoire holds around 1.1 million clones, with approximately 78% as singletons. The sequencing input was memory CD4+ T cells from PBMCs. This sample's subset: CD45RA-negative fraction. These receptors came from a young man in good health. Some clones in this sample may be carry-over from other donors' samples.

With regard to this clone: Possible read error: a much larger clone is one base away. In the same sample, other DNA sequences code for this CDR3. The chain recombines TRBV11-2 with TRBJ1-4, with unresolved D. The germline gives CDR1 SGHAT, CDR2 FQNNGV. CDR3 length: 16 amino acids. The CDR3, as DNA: TGTGCCAGCAGCTTAGGTTTTCAGCTAAGGGATGAAAAACTGTTTTTC. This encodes CASSLGFQLRDEKLFF.

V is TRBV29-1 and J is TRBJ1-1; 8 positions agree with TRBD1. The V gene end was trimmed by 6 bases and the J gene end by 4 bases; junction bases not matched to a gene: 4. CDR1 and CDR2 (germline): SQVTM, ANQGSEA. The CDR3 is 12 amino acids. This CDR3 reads CSVSTGGTEAFF. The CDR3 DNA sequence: TGCAGCGTATCCACAGGGGGCACTGAAGCTTTCTTT.

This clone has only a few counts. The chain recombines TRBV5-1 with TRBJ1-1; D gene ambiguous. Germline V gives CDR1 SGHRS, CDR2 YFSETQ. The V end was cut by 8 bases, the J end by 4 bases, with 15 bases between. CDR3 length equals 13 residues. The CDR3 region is CASRPSSGTEAFF. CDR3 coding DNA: TGCGCCAGTCGACCCTCGAGTGGCACTGAAGCTTTCTTT.

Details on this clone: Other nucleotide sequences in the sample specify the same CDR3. CDR3 nucleotides: TGTGCCAGCAGTTCGAGGGGCGGCAGCGAGACCCAGTACTTC. This sequence encodes CASSSRGGSETQYF. The chain is built from TRBV28 and TRBJ2-5; D possibly matches TRBD1 or TRBD2 (5 bases each). The CDR3 covers 14 residues. Looked up from germline, CDR1 is MDHEN and CDR2 is SYDVKM. Trimming took 4 bases from V and 5 from J, leaving 14 bases between them.

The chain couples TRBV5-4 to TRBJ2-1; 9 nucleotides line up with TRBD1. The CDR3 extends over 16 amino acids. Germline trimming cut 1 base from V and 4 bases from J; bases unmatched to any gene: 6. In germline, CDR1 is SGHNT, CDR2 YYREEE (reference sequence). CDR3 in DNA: TGTGCCAGCAGCTTGTCCCCGGGACAGGGATACAATGAGCAGTTCTTC. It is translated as CASSLSPGQGYNEQFF.

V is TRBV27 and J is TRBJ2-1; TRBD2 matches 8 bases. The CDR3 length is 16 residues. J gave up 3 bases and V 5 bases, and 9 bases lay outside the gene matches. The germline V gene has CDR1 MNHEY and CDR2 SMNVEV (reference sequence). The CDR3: CASSPLGREDYNEQFF. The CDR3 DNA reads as TGTGCCAGCAGTCCCCTTGGGCGGGAGGACTACAATGAGCAGTTCTTC.

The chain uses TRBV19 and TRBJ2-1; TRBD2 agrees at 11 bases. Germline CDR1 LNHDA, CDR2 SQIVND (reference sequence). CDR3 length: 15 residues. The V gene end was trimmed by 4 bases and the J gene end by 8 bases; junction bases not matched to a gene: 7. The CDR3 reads CASSKLAGVRYEQFF. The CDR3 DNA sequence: TGTGCCAGTAGTAAACTAGCGGGAGTTAGGTATGAGCAGTTCTTC.

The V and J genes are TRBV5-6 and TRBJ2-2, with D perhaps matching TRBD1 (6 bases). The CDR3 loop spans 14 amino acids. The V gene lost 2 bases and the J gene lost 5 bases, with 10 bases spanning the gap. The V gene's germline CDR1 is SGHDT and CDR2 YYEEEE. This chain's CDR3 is CASSFGQLTGELFF. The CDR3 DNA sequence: TGTGCCAGCAGCTTCGGACAGCTAACCGGGGAGCTGTTTTTT.

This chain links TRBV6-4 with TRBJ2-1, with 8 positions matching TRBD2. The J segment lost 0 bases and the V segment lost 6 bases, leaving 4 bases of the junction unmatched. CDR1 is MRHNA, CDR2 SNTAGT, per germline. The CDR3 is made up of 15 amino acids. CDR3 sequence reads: CASSREGGSYNEQFF. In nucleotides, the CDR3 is TGTGCCAGCAGCCGGGAGGGGGGCTCCTACAATGAGCAGTTCTTC.

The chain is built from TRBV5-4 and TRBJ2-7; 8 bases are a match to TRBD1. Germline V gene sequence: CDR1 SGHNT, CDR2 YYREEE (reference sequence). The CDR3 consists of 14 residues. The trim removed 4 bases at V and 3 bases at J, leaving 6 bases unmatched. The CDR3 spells CASSPTGGLYEQYF. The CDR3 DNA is TGTGCCAGCAGCCCTACAGGGGGACTCTACGAGCAGTACTTC.

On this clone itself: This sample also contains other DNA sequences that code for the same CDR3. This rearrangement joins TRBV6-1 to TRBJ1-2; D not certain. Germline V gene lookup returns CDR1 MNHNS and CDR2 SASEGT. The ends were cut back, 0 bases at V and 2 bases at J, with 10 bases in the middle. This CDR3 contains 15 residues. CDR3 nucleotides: TGTGCCAGCAGTGAAGCCGGGGAGGAAAACTATGGCTACACCTTC. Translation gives CASSEAGEENYGYTF.

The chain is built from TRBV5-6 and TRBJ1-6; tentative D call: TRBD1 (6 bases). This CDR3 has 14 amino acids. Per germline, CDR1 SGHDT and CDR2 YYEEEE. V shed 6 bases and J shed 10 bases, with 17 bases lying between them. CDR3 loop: CASTLGSGASPLHF. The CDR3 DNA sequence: TGTGCCAGCACTCTGGGGTCAGGGGCATCACCCCTCCACTTT.

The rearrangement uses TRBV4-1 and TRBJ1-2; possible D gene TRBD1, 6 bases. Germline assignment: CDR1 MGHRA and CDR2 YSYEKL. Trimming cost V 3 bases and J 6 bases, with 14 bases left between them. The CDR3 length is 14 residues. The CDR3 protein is CASSHRGPPDGYTF. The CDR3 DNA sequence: TGCGCCAGCAGCCATCGGGGGCCGCCGGATGGCTACACCTTC.

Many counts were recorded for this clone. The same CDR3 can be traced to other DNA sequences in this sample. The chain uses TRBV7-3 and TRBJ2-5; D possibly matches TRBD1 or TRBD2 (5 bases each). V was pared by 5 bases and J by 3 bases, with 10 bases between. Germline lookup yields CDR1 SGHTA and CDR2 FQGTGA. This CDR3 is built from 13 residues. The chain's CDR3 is CASSPGTEETQYF. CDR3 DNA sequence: TGTGCCAGCAGCCCAGGGACGGAAGAGACCCAGTACTTC.

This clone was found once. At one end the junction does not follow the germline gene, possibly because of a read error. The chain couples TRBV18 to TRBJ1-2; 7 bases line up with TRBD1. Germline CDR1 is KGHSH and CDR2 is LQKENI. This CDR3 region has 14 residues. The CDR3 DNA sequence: TGTGCCGGCTCACCCATAATGACAGGGCGGGGCTACACCTTC. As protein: CAGSPIMTGRGYTF.

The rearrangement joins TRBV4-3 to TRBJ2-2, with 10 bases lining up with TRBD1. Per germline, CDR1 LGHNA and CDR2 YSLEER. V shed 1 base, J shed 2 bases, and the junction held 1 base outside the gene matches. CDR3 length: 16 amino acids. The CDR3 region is CASSQGQGANTGELFF. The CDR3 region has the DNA TGCGCCAGCAGCCAAGGACAGGGGGCTAACACCGGGGAGCTGTTTTTT.

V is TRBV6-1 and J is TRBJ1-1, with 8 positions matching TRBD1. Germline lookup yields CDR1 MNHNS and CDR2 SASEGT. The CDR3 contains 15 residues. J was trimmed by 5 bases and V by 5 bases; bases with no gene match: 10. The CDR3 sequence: CASSQGGQGRTEAFF. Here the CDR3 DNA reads TGTGCCAGCAGTCAGGGCGGACAGGGAAGAACTGAAGCTTTCTTT.

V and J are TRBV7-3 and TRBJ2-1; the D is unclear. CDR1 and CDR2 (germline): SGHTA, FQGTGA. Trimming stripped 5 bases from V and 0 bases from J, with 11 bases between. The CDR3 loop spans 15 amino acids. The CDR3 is CASSPRQSSYNEQFF. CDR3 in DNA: TGTGCCAGCAGCCCCCGTCAGAGCTCCTACAATGAGCAGTTCTTC.

CDR3 sequence: CAISEDRQGIHEQYF. As DNA, the CDR3 is TGTGCCATCAGTGAAGATCGTCAGGGGATACACGAGCAGTACTTC. The chain has TRBV10-3 and TRBJ2-7; possibly TRBD1 for D (6 bases). Per the germline V gene, CDR1 is ENHRY and CDR2 is SYGVKD. This CDR3 region has 15 residues. Between the trimmed V and J ends, which lost 3 bases and 5 bases, there was a span of 17 bases.

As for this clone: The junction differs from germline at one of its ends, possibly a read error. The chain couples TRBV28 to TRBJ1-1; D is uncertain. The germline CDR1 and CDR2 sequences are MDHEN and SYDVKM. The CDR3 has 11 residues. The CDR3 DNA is TGTGCCAGCAGTTTAAGGCAGTGGCGTATCTTT. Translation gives CASSLRQWRIF.

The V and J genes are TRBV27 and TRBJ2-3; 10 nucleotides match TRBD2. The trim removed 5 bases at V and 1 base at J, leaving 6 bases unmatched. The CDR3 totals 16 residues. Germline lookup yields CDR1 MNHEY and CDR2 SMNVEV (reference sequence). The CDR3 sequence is CASSTPSGGGTDTQYF. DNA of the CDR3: TGTGCCAGCAGTACGCCTAGCGGGGGAGGCACAGATACGCAGTATTTT.

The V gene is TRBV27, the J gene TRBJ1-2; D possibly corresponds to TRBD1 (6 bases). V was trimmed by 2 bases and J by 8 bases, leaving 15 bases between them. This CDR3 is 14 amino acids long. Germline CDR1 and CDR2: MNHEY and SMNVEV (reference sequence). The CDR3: CASSLGAGAGGYTF. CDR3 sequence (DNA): TGTGCCAGCAGTTTAGGGGCAGGGGCTGGGGGCTACACCTTC.

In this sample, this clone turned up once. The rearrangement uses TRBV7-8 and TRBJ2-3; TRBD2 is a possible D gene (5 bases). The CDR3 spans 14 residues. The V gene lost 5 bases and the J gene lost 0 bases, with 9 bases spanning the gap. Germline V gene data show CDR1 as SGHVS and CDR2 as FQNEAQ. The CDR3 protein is CASSLGLSTDTQYF. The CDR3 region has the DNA TGTGCCAGCAGCCTCGGACTGAGCACAGATACGCAGTATTTT.

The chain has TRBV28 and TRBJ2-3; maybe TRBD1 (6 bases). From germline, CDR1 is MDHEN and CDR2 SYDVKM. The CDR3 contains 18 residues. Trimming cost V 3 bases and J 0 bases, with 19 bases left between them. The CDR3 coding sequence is TGTGCCAGCAGTTTTGGGGGACATGGCGGAACCAGCACAGATACGCAGTATTTT. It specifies CASSFGGHGGTSTDTQYF.

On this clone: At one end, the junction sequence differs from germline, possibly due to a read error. The CDR3 nucleotides read TGCGCCAGTAGCTCCCCCAGGGACACCGGGGAGCTGTTTTTT. Protein: CASSSPRDTGELFF. The rearrangement links TRBV5-1 to TRBJ2-2; D might be TRBD1 (5 bases). The CDR3 has 14 amino acids. The germline V gene has CDR1 SGHRS and CDR2 YFSETQ.

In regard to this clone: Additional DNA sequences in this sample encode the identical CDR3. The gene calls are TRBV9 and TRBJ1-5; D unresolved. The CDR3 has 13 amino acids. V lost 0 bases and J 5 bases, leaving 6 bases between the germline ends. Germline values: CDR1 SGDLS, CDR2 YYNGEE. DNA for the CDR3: TGTGCCAGCAGCGTAGGAGGGTATCAGCCCCAGCATTTT. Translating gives CASSVGGYQPQHF.